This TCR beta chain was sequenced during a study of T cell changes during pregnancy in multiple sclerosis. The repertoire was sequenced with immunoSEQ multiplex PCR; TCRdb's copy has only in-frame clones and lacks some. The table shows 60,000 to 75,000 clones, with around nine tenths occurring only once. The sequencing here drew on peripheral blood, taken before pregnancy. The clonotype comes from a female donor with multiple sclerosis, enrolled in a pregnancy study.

The CDR3 sequence: CAWSPGQGLQPQHF. CDR3 nucleotide sequence: TGTGCCTGGAGTCCGGGACAGGGTCTTCAGCCCCAGCATTTT. The chain recombines TRBV30 with TRBJ1-5, with 9 bases matching TRBD1. The ends lost 2 bases at V and 6 bases at J; junction bases unmatched: 5. Germline V gene lookup returns CDR1 GTSNPN and CDR2 SVGIG (reference sequence). The CDR3 sequence is 14 residues long. Variable domain in full (rest from reference TRBV30 and TRBJ1-5): SQTIHQWPATLVQPVGSPLSLECTVEGTSNPNLYWYRQAAGRGLQLLFYSVGIGQISSEVPQNLSASRPQDRQFILSSKKLLLSDSGFYLCAWSPGQGLQPQHFGDGTRLSIL.